This T cell receptor (beta chain) was captured by sequencing in a study of shared clonotypes between healthy human individuals. Assay used: immunoSEQ multiplex PCR; TCRdb lists only in-frame clones, some missing. This sample carries about 2.4 million clones, over 85% of them seen once, and the ten largest clones take about 0.39%. This clone came up a few times. Germline V gene data show CDR1 as WNHNN and CDR2 as SYGVQD (reference sequence). Losses at the gene ends were 5 bases for V and 4 bases for J; bases not matched to a gene: 5. This CDR3 spans 14 amino acids. The sequenced material came from naive CD4+ T cells from PBMCs. The subset is: CD45RA+ positively selected. The receptor was isolated from a man between 18 and 35 years old in good health. Some clones in this sample may be carry-over from other donors' samples. The chain links TRBV10-1 to TRBJ1-1; the match to TRBD1 covers 9 bases. CDR3 loop: CASSLGQGFTEAFF. The DNA for the CDR3 is TGCGCCAGCAGTCTCGGACAGGGGTTCACTGAAGCTTTCTTT.